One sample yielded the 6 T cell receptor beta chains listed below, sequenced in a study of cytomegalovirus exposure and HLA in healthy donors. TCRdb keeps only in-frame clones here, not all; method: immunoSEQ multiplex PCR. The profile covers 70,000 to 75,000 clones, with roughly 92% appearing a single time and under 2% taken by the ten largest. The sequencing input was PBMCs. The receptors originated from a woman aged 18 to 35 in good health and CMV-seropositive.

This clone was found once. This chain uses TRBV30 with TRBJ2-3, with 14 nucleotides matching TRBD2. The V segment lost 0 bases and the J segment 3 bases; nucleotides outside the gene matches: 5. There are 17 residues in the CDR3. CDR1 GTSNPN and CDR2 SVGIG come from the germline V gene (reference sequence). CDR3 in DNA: TGTGCCTGGAGTGTACGACTAGCGGGGGGGAGTACAGATACGCAGTATTTT. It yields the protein CAWSVRLAGGSTDTQYF.

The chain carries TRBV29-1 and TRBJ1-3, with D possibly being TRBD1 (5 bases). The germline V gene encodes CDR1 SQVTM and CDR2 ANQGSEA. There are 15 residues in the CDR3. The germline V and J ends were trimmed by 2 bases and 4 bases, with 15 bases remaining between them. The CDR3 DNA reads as TGCAGCGTTGAATTGGGTGCAGGGTCGGGAAACACCATATATTTT. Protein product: CSVELGAGSGNTIYF. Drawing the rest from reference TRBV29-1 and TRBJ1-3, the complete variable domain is SAVISQKPSRDICQRGTSLTIQCQVDSQVTMMFWYRQQPGQSLTLIATANQGSEATYESGFVIDKFPISRPNLTFSTLTVSNMSPEDSSIYLCSVELGAGSGNTIYFGEGSWLTVV.

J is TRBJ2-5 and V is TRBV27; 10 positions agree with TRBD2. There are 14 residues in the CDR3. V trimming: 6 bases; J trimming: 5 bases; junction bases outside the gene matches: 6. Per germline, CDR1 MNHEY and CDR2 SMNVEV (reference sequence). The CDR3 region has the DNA TGTGCCAGCAGCCGGGGACTAGCGTTGGAGACCCAGTACTTC. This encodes CASSRGLALETQYF.

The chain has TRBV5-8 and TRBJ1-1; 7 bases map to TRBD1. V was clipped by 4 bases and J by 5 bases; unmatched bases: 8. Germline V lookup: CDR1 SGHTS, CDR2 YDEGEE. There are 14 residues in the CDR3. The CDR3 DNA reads TGTGCCAGCAGCCTTCAACAGGGGTTGACTGAAGCTTTCTTT. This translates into CASSLQQGLTEAFF. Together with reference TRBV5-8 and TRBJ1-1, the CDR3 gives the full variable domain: EAGVTQSPTHLIKTRGQQATLRCSPISGHTSVYWYQQALGLGLQFLLWYDEGEERNRGNFPPRFSGRQFPNYSSELNVNALELEDSALYLCASSLQQGLTEAFFGQGTRLTVV.

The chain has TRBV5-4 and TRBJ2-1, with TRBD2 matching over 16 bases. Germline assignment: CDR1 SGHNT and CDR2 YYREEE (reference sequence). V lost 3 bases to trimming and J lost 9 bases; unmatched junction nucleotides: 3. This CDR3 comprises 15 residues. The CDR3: CASSSGTSGGGEQFF. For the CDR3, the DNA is TGTGCCAGCAGCTCTGGGACTAGCGGGGGGGGTGAGCAGTTCTTC.

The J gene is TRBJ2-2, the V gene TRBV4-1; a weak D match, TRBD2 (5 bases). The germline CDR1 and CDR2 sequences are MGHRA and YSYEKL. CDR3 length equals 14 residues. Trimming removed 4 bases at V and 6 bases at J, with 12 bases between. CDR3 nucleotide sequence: TGCGCCAGCAGCCTCACCCAGAGGGCCGGGGAGCTGTTTTTT. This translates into CASSLTQRAGELFF.